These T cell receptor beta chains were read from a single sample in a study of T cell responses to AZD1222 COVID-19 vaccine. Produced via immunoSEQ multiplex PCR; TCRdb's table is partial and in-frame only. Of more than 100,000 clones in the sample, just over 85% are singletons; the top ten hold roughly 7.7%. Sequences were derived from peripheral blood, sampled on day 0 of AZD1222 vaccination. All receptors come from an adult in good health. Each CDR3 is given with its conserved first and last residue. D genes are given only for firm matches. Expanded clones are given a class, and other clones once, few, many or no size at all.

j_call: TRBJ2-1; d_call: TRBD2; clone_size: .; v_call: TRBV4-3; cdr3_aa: CASSPHGLAGDNEQFF; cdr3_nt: TGCGCCAGCAGCCCCCACGGGCTAGCGGGGGACAATGAGCAGTTCTTC
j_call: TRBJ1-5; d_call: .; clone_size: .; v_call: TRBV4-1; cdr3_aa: CASSQYRESSNQPQHF; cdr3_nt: TGCGCCAGCAGCCAATATCGGGAATCGAGCAATCAGCCCCAGCATTTT
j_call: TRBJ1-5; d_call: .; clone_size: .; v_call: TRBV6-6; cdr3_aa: CASSYSRSRQPQHF; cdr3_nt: TGTGCCAGCAGTTACTCGAGATCGAGGCAGCCCCAGCATTTT
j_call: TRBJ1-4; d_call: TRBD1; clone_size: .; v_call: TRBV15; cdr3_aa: CATSRSRTGPNEKLFF; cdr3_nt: TGTGCCACCAGCAGGTCTAGGACAGGCCCTAATGAAAAACTGTTTTTT
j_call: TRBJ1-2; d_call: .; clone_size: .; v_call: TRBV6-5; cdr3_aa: CASAKATVRRGYTF; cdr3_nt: TGTGCCAGCGCAAAGGCAACAGTCAGACGAGGCTACACCTTC
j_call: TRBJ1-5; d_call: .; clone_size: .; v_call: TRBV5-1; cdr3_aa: CASSLGRDSEPQHF; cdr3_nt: TGCGCCAGCAGCTTGGGAAGGGATTCGGAGCCCCAGCATTTT
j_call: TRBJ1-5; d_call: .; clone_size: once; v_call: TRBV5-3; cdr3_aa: CARSLAWRRVEGGRQPQHF; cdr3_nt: TGTGCCAGAAGCTTGGCCTGGCGGAGGGTCGAGGGGGGTAGGCAGCCCCAGCATTTT
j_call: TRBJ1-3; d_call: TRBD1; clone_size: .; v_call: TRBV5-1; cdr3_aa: CASSLAGQGTGNTIYF; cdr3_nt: TGCGCCAGCAGCTTGGCGGGACAGGGGACTGGAAACACCATATATTTT
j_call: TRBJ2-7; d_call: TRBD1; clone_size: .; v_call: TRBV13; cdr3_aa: CASSHTGDEQYF; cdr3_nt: TGTGCCAGCAGCCACACAGGGGACGAGCAGTACTTC
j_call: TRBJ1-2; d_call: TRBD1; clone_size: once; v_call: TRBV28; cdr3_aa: CASRPGTGSNGYTF; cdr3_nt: TGTGCCAGCAGGCCCGGGACAGGGTCTAATGGCTACACCTTC
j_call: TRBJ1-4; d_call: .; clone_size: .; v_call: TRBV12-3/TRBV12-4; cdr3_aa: CASSFGEEKLFF; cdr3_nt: TGTGCCAGCAGTTTCGGGGAGGAAAAACTGTTTTTT
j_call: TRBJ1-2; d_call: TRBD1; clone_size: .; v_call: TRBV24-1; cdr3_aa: CATGQGANYGYTF; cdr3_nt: TGTGCCACGGGACAGGGGGCGAACTATGGCTACACCTTC
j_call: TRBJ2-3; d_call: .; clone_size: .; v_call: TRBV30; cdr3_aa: CAWGGLGRGDTQYF; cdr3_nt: TGTGCCTGGGGGGGGTTGGGGCGCGGAGATACGCAGTATTTT
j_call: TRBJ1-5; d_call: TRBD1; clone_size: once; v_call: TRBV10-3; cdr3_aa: CATSETGTNQPQHF; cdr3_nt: TGTGCCACCTCCGAGACAGGGACCAATCAGCCCCAGCATTTT
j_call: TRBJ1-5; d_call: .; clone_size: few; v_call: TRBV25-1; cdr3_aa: CASSGPGQPITPGPQHF; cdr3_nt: TGTGCCAGCAGTGGACCGGGACAACCAATCACCCCGGGGCCCCAGCATTTT